This entry lists 16 T cell receptor beta chains sequenced from one sample in a study of OX40 agonist ivuxolimab in advanced cancers. Only in-frame clones appear in the TCRdb table, and some are missing; sequencing was by immunoSEQ multiplex PCR. The profile shows about 70,000 clones, approximately 90% of them singletons. This specimen was CD4+ or CD8+ T cells sorted from blood, taken in a trial of the OX40 agonist ivuxolimab. The receptors shown here come from an adult with an advanced solid tumor such as melanoma, head and neck, liver or kidney cancer.

This clone was detected only once. The rearrangement links TRBV7-9 to TRBJ1-1; TRBD1 is a possible D gene (5 bases). This CDR3 has 15 residues. CDR1 is SEHNR and CDR2 is FQNEAQ in the germline V gene (reference sequence). V lost 4 bases to trimming and J lost 0 bases, with 12 bases between them. The CDR3 reads CASSSGRTLNTEAFF. For the CDR3, the DNA is TGTGCCAGCAGCTCGGGACGAACCCTGAACACTGAAGCTTTCTTT.

The chain combines TRBV18 with TRBJ2-5; unclear D gene. V lost 8 bases and J 1 base, leaving 11 bases between the germline ends. CDR1 and CDR2 from the germline V gene are KGHSH and LQKENI. The CDR3 has 13 residues. CDR3 DNA sequence: TGTGCCAGCACCACTCTACTCCAAGAGACCCAGTACTTC. Amino acid sequence: CASTTLLQETQYF. The entire variable domain, with the rest obtained from reference TRBV18 and TRBJ2-5, is as follows: NAGVMQNPRHLVRRRGQEARLRCSPMKGHSHVYWYRQLPEEGLKFMVYLQKENIIDESGMPKERFSAEFPKEGPSILRIQQVVRGDSAAYFCASTTLLQETQYFGPGTRLLVL.

In its sample, this clone was seen once. V and J are TRBV11-1 and TRBJ2-1, with D maybe TRBD2 (5 bases). The CDR3 totals 12 residues. Trimming took 5 bases from V and 14 from J, leaving 16 bases between them. Germline assignment: CDR1 SGHAT and CDR2 FQDESV (reference sequence). The CDR3 spells CASSAGVSWEFF. In DNA form, the CDR3 reads TGTGCCAGCAGCGCCGGGGTGAGTTGGGAGTTCTTC. Full variable domain (outside the CDR3, taken from reference TRBV11-1 and TRBJ2-1): EAEVAQSPRYKITEKSQAVAFWCDPISGHATLYWYRQILGQGPELLVQFQDESVVDDSQLPKDRFSAERLKGVDSTLKIQPAELGDSAMYLCASSAGVSWEFFGPGTRLTVL.

V usage is TRBV19 and J usage is TRBJ2-5, with 14 nucleotides matching TRBD2. The CDR3 has 16 amino acids. The germline V gene encodes CDR1 LNHDA and CDR2 SQIVND (reference sequence). V trimming: 4 bases; J trimming: 5 bases; junction bases outside the gene matches: 6. CDR3 residues: CASSKTSGGAGETQYF. DNA for the CDR3: TGTGCCAGTAGTAAGACTAGCGGGGGGGCCGGGGAGACCCAGTACTTC.

The V gene is TRBV5-1, the J gene TRBJ2-3; D is ambiguous. The germline V gene has CDR1 SGHRS and CDR2 YFSETQ. The CDR3 spans 14 residues. The V gene lost 0 bases and the J gene lost 2 bases, with 7 bases spanning the gap. The CDR3, as DNA: TGCGCCAGCAGCTTGGGCATTTACACAGATACGCAGTATTTT. Protein sequence: CASSLGIYTDTQYF.

The chain links TRBV5-4 to TRBJ1-1; perhaps TRBD1 as D (6 bases). The germline V gene encodes CDR1 SGHNT and CDR2 YYREEE (reference sequence). The CDR3 loop spans 15 amino acids. The germline V and J ends were trimmed by 4 bases and 1 base, with 14 bases remaining between them. The CDR3 is CASSPGGRRNTEAFF. DNA of the CDR3: TGTGCCAGCAGCCCCGGGGGGCGGCGGAACACTGAAGCTTTCTTT.

The chain combines TRBV5-6 with TRBJ2-5, with D perhaps matching TRBD2 (5 bases). Germline V gene lookup returns CDR1 SGHDT and CDR2 YYEEEE. The CDR3 is 14 amino acids. Trimming took off 1 base at V and 7 bases at J, with 14 bases between the two ends. The CDR3 DNA is TGTGCCAGCAGCTTGAACGGGGTATCCGGGACCCAGTACTTC. Translated: CASSLNGVSGTQYF. Together with reference TRBV5-6 and TRBJ2-5, the CDR3 gives the full variable domain: DAGVTQSPTHLIKTRGQQVTLRCSPKSGHDTVSWYQQALGQGPQFIFQYYEEEERQRGNFPDRFSGHQFPNYSSELNVNALLLGDSALYLCASSLNGVSGTQYFGPGTRLLVL.

The rearrangement joins TRBV4-1 to TRBJ1-1; tentative D call: TRBD1 (5 bases). V was shortened by 8 bases and J by 5 bases, with 18 bases between the two germline ends. In germline, CDR1 is MGHRA, CDR2 YSYEKL. The CDR3 covers 14 residues. Written as DNA, the CDR3 is TGCGCCAGCTGGCCCGGGCAGGGCGAAACTGAAGCTTTCTTT. As protein: CASWPGQGETEAFF.

This chain uses TRBV11-2 with TRBJ1-2, with 7 bases identical to TRBD1. The CDR3 length is 15 residues. Unmatched junction bases numbered 9, after V lost 4 bases and J lost 4 bases. Germline loops: CDR1 SGHAT, CDR2 FQNNGV. In nucleotides, the CDR3 is TGTGCCAGCAGCTCAACTCTCCGGGACAGCTATGGCTACACCTTC. This translates into CASSSTLRDSYGYTF.

CDR3 coding DNA: TGTGCCAGCAGTGAAGTTCAGGGGGCGAGCTCCTACGAGCAGTACTTC. The encoded protein is CASSEVQGASSYEQYF. The rearrangement joins TRBV2 to TRBJ2-7; 8 nucleotides align to TRBD1. V shed 1 base and J 0 bases; nucleotides not matched to a gene: 5. Germline V gene lookup returns CDR1 SNHLY and CDR2 FYNNEI. The CDR3 sequence is 16 residues long.

The sample holds one count of this clone. DNA for the CDR3: TGTGCCAGCACCAAGGGGCAGGGGCCCTACGAGCAGTACTTC. Translated: CASTKGQGPYEQYF. This chain joins TRBV6-1 and TRBJ2-7, with a weak D call TRBD1 (6 bases). The V and J ends lost 7 bases and 2 bases respectively, with 15 bases between them. Germline V gene sequence: CDR1 MNHNS, CDR2 SASEGT. The CDR3 is made up of 14 amino acids.

Here the CDR3 reads CASSQDSLSGNTIYF. The CDR3 nucleotides are TGTGCCAGCAGCCAGGACAGCCTCTCTGGAAACACCATATATTTT. The gene calls are TRBV7-6 and TRBJ1-3; a weak D match, TRBD1 (6 bases). The CDR3 runs to 15 residues. Germline assignment: CDR1 SGHVS and CDR2 FNYEAQ. V gave up 5 bases and J gave up 0 bases, with 11 bases separating them.

The rearrangement uses TRBV6-5 and TRBJ1-2; TRBD1 might be the D (5 bases). This CDR3 is built from 13 residues. V gave up 5 bases and J gave up 6 bases, with 13 bases separating them. Germline CDR1 and CDR2: MNHEY and SVGAGI. CDR3 sequence: CASSETRVDGYTF. CDR3 DNA: TGTGCCAGCAGTGAAACCAGGGTTGATGGCTACACCTTC.

The chain links TRBV6-5 to TRBJ1-2; TRBD1 matches 9 bases. CDR1 MNHEY and CDR2 SVGAGI come from the germline V gene. The ends lost 4 bases at V and 5 bases at J; junction bases unmatched: 11. The CDR3 loop spans 16 amino acids. This CDR3 reads CASSSTGTGYGYGYTF. CDR3 sequence (DNA): TGTGCCAGCAGTTCAACCGGGACAGGGTACGGGTATGGCTACACCTTC.

J is TRBJ1-2 and V is TRBV19; D is unclear. The germline CDR1 and CDR2 sequences are LNHDA and SQIVND (reference sequence). This CDR3 is 14 amino acids long. V dropped 3 bases and J dropped 4 bases, with 12 bases sitting between them. The CDR3 coding sequence is TGTGCCAGTAGTATCGAGGGCGGTTCCTATGGCTACACCTTC. This translates into CASSIEGGSYGYTF.

This chain's CDR3 is CSVRQGQNSPLHF. CDR3 nucleotide sequence: TGCAGCGTTCGACAGGGCCAAAATTCACCCCTCCACTTT. The V call is TRBV29-1, the J call TRBJ1-6; 7 bases are shared with TRBD1. J was trimmed by 7 bases and V by 5 bases; bases with no gene match: 5. The CDR3 is made up of 13 amino acids. Germline lookup yields CDR1 SQVTM and CDR2 ANQGSEA.